These 5 T cell receptor beta chains were sequenced from one sample in a study of cytomegalovirus exposure and HLA in healthy donors. Both 60 Vbeta primers and 13 Jbeta primers went into the PCR. The table came from immunoSEQ multiplex PCR; TCRdb's copy has only in-frame clones and leaves some out. The data contain approximately 220,000 clones, about 83% of them singletons. The material sequenced was PBMCs. These receptors all come from a girl aged 5-17 years in good health and CMV-seronegative.

The rearrangement links TRBV28 to TRBJ1-4; 11 nucleotides line up with TRBD1. The CDR3 runs 16 residues. Trimming took 6 bases from V and 6 from J; bases not matched to a gene: 9. CDR1 and CDR2 (germline): MDHEN, SYDVKM. CDR3 sequence: CASSPSMGQGDEKLFF. DNA of the CDR3: TGTGCCAGCAGCCCCTCAATGGGACAGGGGGATGAAAAACTGTTTTTT.

The chain joins TRBV7-9 to TRBJ1-2; D remains ambiguous. There are 15 residues in the CDR3. Trimming took 7 bases from V and 4 from J, leaving 19 bases between them. Per the germline V gene, CDR1 is SEHNR and CDR2 is FQNEAQ (reference sequence). CDR3 loop: CASNPSPTASYGYTF. The CDR3 nucleotides are TGTGCCAGCAATCCCTCCCCGACTGCATCCTATGGCTACACCTTC.

V usage is TRBV19 and J usage is TRBJ1-2, with D possibly TRBD1 on 5 matching bases. Deletions cut 2 bases from V and 8 bases from J, with 9 bases between. CDR3 length: 12 residues. The germline V gene has CDR1 LNHDA and CDR2 SQIVND (reference sequence). CDR3 DNA sequence: TGTGCCAGTAGTATACAGGGCGGAGGCTACACCTTC. Translation gives CASSIQGGGYTF.

This chain connects TRBV5-1 to TRBJ2-7; a possible D gene is TRBD2 (6 bases). CDR3 length equals 13 residues. Germline CDR1 SGHRS, CDR2 YFSETQ. V was trimmed by 8 bases and J by 3 bases, leaving 15 bases between them. The CDR3 sequence: CASQWEDGYEQYF. The CDR3 coding sequence is TGCGCCAGTCAGTGGGAGGACGGCTACGAGCAGTACTTC.

The gene calls are TRBV7-9 and TRBJ1-1; possibly TRBD1 for D (6 bases). The CDR3 runs to 12 residues. Between the trimmed V and J ends, which lost 5 bases and 8 bases, there was a span of 12 bases. CDR1 SEHNR and CDR2 FQNEAQ come from the germline V gene (reference sequence). CDR3 amino acids: CASSVRGWEAFF. Here the CDR3 DNA reads TGTGCCAGCAGCGTCAGGGGTTGGGAAGCTTTCTTT.